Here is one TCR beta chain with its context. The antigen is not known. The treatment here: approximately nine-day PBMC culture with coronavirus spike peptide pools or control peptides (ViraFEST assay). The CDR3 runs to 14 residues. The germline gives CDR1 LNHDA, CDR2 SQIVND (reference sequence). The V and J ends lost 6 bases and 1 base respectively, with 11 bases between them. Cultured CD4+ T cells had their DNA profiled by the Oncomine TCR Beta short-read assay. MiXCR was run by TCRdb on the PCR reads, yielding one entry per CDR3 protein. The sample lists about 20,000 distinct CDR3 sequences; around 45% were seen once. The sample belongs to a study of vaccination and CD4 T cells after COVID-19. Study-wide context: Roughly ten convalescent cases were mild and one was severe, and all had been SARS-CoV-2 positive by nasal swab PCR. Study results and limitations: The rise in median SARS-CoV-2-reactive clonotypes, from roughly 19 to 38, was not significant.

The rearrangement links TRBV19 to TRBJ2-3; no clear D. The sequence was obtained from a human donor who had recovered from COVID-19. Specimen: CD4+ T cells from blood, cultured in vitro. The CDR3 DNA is TGTGCCAGTAGCCCGTGGGCCCGCACAGATACGCAGTATTTT. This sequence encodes CASSPWARTDTQYF.